Included here is one T cell receptor (beta chain) sequence, with context. The CDR3 length is 14 residues. V shed 1 base, J shed 5 bases, and the junction held 1 base outside the gene matches. Germline V lookup: CDR1 LGHNA, CDR2 YNFKEQ. Method: immunoSEQ multiplex PCR; TCRdb's copy keeps in-frame clones and lacks some. This table has about 21,000 clones, about 88% appearing once. These data are taken from a study of T cell changes during pregnancy in multiple sclerosis. The chain joins TRBV4-2 to TRBJ2-2; 7 bases match TRBD2. This TCR was sampled from a female donor in good health, enrolled as a control in a pregnancy study. The sample consisted of CD8+ T cells from peripheral blood mononuclear cells, taken in the third trimester of pregnancy. CDR3 protein: CASSQGGLTGELFF. DNA of the CDR3: TGTGCCAGCAGCCAAGGGGGACTAACCGGGGAGCTGTTTTTT.